This T cell receptor beta chain was recorded in a study of control samples from healthy donors and cancer patients. Method: immunoSEQ multiplex PCR; TCRdb's copy keeps in-frame clones and lacks some. The data hold about 86,000 clones, with approximately 95% observed a single time. V lost 2 bases to trimming and J lost 7 bases; unmatched junction nucleotides: 1. The germline gives CDR1 LGHNA, CDR2 YNFKEQ. The length of the CDR3 is 12 residues. The sequence was obtained from a woman aged 25-40 years in good health. Sequenced input: blood. The chain combines TRBV4-2 with TRBJ1-1; 7 nucleotides line up with TRBD1. The CDR3 spells CASSQRTGEAFF. The CDR3 region has the DNA TGTGCCAGCAGCCAACGGACAGGTGAAGCTTTCTTT.